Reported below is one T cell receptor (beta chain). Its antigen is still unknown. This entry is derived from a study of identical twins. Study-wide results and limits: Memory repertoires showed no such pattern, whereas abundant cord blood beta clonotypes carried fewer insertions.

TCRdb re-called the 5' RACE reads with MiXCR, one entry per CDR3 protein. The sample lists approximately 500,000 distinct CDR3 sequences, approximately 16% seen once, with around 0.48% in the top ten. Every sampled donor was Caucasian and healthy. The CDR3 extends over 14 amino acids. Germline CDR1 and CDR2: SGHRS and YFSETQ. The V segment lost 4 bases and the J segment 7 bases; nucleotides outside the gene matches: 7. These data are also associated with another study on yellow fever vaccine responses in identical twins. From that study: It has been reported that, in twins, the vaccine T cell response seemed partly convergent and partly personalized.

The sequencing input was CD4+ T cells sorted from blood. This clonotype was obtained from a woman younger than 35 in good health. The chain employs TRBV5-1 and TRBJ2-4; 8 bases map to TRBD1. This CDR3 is CASSPRTGLNIQYF. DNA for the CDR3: TGCGCCAGCAGCCCGCGGACAGGGCTGAACATTCAGTACTTC.